These 18 T cell receptor beta chains came from one sample sequenced in a study of blood T cell repertoires in COVID-19. Libraries were prepared by immunoSEQ multiplex PCR; TCRdb keeps only in-frame clonotypes and omits some of them. The sample holds tens of thousands of clones; around 88% are singletons and the top ten take approximately 20%. Sequencing was performed on peripheral blood. All receptors come from a woman older than 75 with acute or convalescent COVID-19.

As for this clone: One end of the junction does not line up with germline, which may come from a read error. This sequence joins TRBV11-2 and TRBJ1-2; no clear D. Germline assignment: CDR1 SGHAT and CDR2 FQNNGV. The CDR3 runs to 12 residues. For the CDR3, the DNA is TGTGCCAGCAGCCTAGACGTTGTAGGCTACACCTTC. The encoded protein is CASSLDVVGYTF.

This chain uses TRBV4-1 with TRBJ2-3, with TRBD2 matching 10 bases. V lost 1 base to trimming and J lost 3 bases; unmatched junction nucleotides: 4. CDR1 is MGHRA and CDR2 is YSYEKL in the germline V gene. CDR3 length: 16 residues. This CDR3 is CASSQGLAGATDTQYF. CDR3 coding DNA: TGCGCCAGCAGCCAAGGGCTAGCGGGAGCTACAGATACGCAGTATTTT.

Only a few counts were recorded for this clone. V usage is TRBV3-1 (or the pseudogene TRBV3-2) and J usage is TRBJ2-5; tentatively, D is TRBD1 (5 bases). Trimming took 3 bases from V and 5 from J, leaving 13 bases between them. The CDR3 loop spans 14 amino acids. Germline assignment: CDR1 LGHDT and CDR2 YNNKEL (reference sequence). The CDR3 nucleotides read TGTGCCAGCAGCCAGAGACAGTTTTCGGAGACCCAGTACTTC. As protein: CASSQRQFSETQYF.

This clone was recorded a few times. The chain is built from TRBV4-1 and TRBJ1-1; 7 bases map to TRBD1. There are 15 residues in the CDR3. Unmatched junction bases numbered 4, after V lost 1 base and J lost 2 bases. CDR1 is MGHRA and CDR2 is YSYEKL in the germline V gene. The CDR3 region has the DNA TGCGCCAGCAGCCAAGCAGGGGGGCGAAACACTGAAGCTTTCTTT. Its protein is CASSQAGGRNTEAFF.

The CDR3 region is CASSPEGGTEQFF. Written as DNA, the CDR3 is TGCGCCAGCAGCCCGGAAGGGGGAACTGAGCAGTTCTTC. The rearrangement links TRBV5-1 to TRBJ2-1; the D gene is possibly TRBD1 (6 bases). V was pared by 4 bases and J by 9 bases, with 14 bases between. The CDR3 sequence is 13 residues long. Germline V gene lookup returns CDR1 SGHRS and CDR2 YFSETQ.

This clone came up a few times. The V and J genes are TRBV28 and TRBJ2-2; D possibly corresponds to TRBD1 (6 bases). Germline V lookup: CDR1 MDHEN, CDR2 SYDVKM. CDR3 length equals 15 residues. Between the trimmed V and J ends, which lost 9 bases and 3 bases, there was a span of 17 bases. The CDR3 is CASCLQGTYTGELFF. CDR3 nucleotides: TGTGCCAGTTGCCTCCAGGGGACGTACACCGGGGAGCTGTTTTTT.

By share, this clone counts as medium-sized. V gene TRBV6-5 combines with J gene TRBJ1-4; 7 nucleotides align to TRBD1. Germline V gives CDR1 MNHEY, CDR2 SVGAGI. With 6 bases clipped from V and 0 bases from J, the junction kept 1 base outside the gene matches. There are 14 residues in the CDR3. The CDR3 here is CASRTGSTNEKLFF. CDR3 sequence (DNA): TGTGCCAGCAGGACAGGGTCAACTAATGAAAAACTGTTTTTT.

This CDR3 is CAWNVGGRSQPQHF. CDR3 sequence (DNA): TGTGCCTGGAACGTAGGGGGTCGGAGTCAGCCCCAGCATTTT. The genes are TRBV30 and TRBJ1-5; D may be TRBD1 (6 bases). Germline V gives CDR1 GTSNPN, CDR2 SVGIG (reference sequence). V was trimmed by 4 bases and J by 6 bases, leaving 16 bases between them. This CDR3 contains 14 residues.

CDR3 DNA: TGCGCCAGCAGCTTGGTAAGGGACAGGGGCGACGAGCAGTACTTC. As protein: CASSLVRDRGDEQYF. The V gene is TRBV5-1, the J gene TRBJ2-7; 10 bases fit TRBD1. Germline CDR1 SGHRS, CDR2 YFSETQ. After removal of 0 bases from V and 5 bases from J, the junction contained 5 bases not matched to a gene. The CDR3 contains 15 residues.

In this sample, this clone turned up a few times. The V call is TRBV19, the J call TRBJ1-6; 8 nucleotides match TRBD1. Germline CDR1 is LNHDA and CDR2 is SQIVND (reference sequence). V lost 3 bases to trimming and J lost 10 bases; unmatched junction nucleotides: 2. The CDR3 loop spans 13 amino acids. The CDR3 loop reads CASSIRTGSPLHF. The DNA for the CDR3 is TGTGCCAGTAGTATTCGGACAGGGTCACCCCTCCACTTT.

This rearrangement joins TRBV2 to TRBJ2-5; D remains unclear. This CDR3 is built from 12 residues. Per germline, CDR1 SNHLY and CDR2 FYNNEI. The V and J ends lost 8 bases and 4 bases respectively, with 11 bases between them. CDR3 nucleotide sequence: TGTGCCAGCCTACGTTCGGGAGAGACCCAGTACTTC. Residues: CASLRSGETQYF. Full variable domain (outside the CDR3, taken from reference TRBV2 and TRBJ2-5): EPEVTQTPSHQVTQMGQEVILRCVPISNHLYFYWYRQILGQKVEFLVSFYNNEISEKSEIFDDQFSVERPDGSNFTLKIRSTKLEDSAMYFCASLRSGETQYFGPGTRLLVL.

This chain joins TRBV7-2 and TRBJ2-3; maybe TRBD1 (5 bases). There are 11 residues in the CDR3. V lost 9 bases, J lost 6 bases, and 10 bases lay in between. Germline V gene sequence: CDR1 SGHTA, CDR2 FQGNSA. CDR3 loop: CASAGWDTQYF. The CDR3, as DNA: TGTGCCAGTGCAGGGTGGGATACGCAGTATTTT.

The chain combines TRBV18 with TRBJ1-1, with 8 bases that match TRBD1. The CDR3 has 13 residues. V was pared by 5 bases and J by 3 bases, with 2 bases of the junction left unmatched. From germline, CDR1 is KGHSH and CDR2 LQKENI. The CDR3 DNA follows: TGTGCCAGCTCATTGGGACAGGACACTGAAGCTTTCTTT. Its protein product is CASSLGQDTEAFF.

V usage is TRBV19 and J usage is TRBJ2-2; 7 bases map to TRBD1. CDR3 length: 15 amino acids. CDR1 and CDR2 from the germline V gene are LNHDA and SQIVND (reference sequence). V lost 7 bases and J lost 1; bases outside the gene matches: 6. The CDR3 DNA is TGTGCCAGTACCGCTAGGACAGGGAACACCGGGGAGCTGTTTTTT. This sequence encodes CASTARTGNTGELFF.

The chain is built from TRBV2 and TRBJ1-4, with 7 positions matching TRBD1. From germline, CDR1 is SNHLY and CDR2 FYNNEI. V gave up 5 bases and J gave up 8 bases; unmatched junction bases: 11. CDR3 length: 15 residues. CDR3 DNA: TGTGCCAGCAGTAGACGACAGGGAATGGACGAAAAACTGTTTTTT. Protein: CASSRRQGMDEKLFF. The variable domain in full, with the rest retrieved from reference TRBV2 and TRBJ1-4, is EPEVTQTPSHQVTQMGQEVILRCVPISNHLYFYWYRQILGQKVEFLVSFYNNEISEKSEIFDDQFSVERPDGSNFTLKIRSTKLEDSAMYFCASSRRQGMDEKLFFGSGTQLSVL.

Here the CDR3 reads CASSKDSSYNSPLHF. The CDR3 nucleotides read TGTGCCAGCTCAAAAGACAGCTCCTATAATTCACCCCTCCACTTT. This chain joins TRBV18 and TRBJ1-6; TRBD1 is a possible D gene (5 bases). Trimming took 5 bases from V and 0 from J, leaving 8 bases between them. Per the germline V gene, CDR1 is KGHSH and CDR2 is LQKENI. The CDR3 is 15 residues long.

The chain joins TRBV21-1 to TRBJ1-5; the DNA was not compared with TRBD1, the D call given in the table. TRBV21-1 represents a pseudogene. The CDR3 contains 17 residues. The CDR3 is CASSTPGQGSGGQPQHF. CDR3 bases: TGTGCCAGCAGCACACCGGGACAGGGGTCGGGAGGTCAGCCCCAGCATTTT.

The rearrangement links TRBV6-2 or TRBV6-3 to TRBJ2-3; D uncertain. The V end was cut by 5 bases, the J end by 2 bases, with 2 bases between. The CDR3 extends over 11 amino acids. From germline, CDR1 is MNHEY and CDR2 SVGEGT. CDR3 loop: CASSLTDTQYF. As DNA, the CDR3 is TGTGCCAGCAGTCTCACAGATACGCAGTATTTT.